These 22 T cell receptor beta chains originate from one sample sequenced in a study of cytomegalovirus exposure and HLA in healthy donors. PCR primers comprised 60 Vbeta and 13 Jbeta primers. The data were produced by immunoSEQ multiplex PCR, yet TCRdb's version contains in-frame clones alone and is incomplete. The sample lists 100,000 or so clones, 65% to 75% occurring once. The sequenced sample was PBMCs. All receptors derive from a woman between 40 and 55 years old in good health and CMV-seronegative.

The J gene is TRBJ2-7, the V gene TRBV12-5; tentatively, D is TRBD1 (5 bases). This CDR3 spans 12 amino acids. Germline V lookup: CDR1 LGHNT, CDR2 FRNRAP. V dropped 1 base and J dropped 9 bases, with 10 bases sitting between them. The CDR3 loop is CASGLESTAQYF. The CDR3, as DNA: TGTGCTAGTGGTTTGGAATCGACAGCGCAGTACTTC.

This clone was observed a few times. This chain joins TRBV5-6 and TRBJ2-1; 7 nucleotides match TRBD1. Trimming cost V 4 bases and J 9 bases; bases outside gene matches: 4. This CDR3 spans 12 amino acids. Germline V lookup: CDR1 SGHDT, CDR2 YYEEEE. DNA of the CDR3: TGTGCCAGCAGCCCCGGGGACAGTGAGCAGTTCTTC. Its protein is CASSPGDSEQFF. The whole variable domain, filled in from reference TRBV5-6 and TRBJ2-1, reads DAGVTQSPTHLIKTRGQQVTLRCSPKSGHDTVSWYQQALGQGPQFIFQYYEEEERQRGNFPDRFSGHQFPNYSSELNVNALLLGDSALYLCASSPGDSEQFFGPGTRLTVL.

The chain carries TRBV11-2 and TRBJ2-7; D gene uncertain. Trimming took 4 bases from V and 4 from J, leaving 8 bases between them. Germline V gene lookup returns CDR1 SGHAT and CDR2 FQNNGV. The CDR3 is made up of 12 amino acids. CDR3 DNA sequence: TGTGCCAGCAGCTCGATGACATACGAGCAGTACTTC. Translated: CASSSMTYEQYF.

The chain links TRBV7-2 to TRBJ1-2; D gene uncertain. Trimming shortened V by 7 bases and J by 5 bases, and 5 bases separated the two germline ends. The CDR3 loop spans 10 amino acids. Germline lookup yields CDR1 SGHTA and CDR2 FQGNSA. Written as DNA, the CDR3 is TGTGCCAGCACACTTTATGGCTACACCTTC. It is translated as CASTLYGYTF. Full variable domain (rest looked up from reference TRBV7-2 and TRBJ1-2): GAGVSQSPSNKVTEKGKDVELRCDPISGHTALYWYRQSLGQGLEFLIYFQGNSAPDKSGLPSDRFSAERTGGSVSTLTIQRTQQEDSAVYLCASTLYGYTFGSGTRLTVV.

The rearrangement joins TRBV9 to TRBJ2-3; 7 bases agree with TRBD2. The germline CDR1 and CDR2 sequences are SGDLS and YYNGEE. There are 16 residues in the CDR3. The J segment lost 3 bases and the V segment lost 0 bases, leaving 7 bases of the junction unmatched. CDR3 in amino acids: CASSVAGGGETDTQYF. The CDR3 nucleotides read TGTGCCAGCAGCGTAGCTGGCGGGGGAGAGACAGATACGCAGTATTTT.

CDR3 coding DNA: TGCGCCAGCAGCCAAGGTTCAGGGAACGAGCAGTACTTC. Protein sequence: CASSQGSGNEQYF. The V and J genes are TRBV4-1 and TRBJ2-7; D may be TRBD1 (5 bases). The CDR3 has 13 amino acids. Germline V CDR1 and CDR2: MGHRA, YSYEKL. Trimming took off 1 base at V and 5 bases at J, with 9 bases between the two ends.

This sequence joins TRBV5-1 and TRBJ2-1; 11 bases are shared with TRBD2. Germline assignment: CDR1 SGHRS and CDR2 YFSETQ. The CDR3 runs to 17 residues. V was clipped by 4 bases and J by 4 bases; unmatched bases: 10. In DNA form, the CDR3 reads TGCGCCAGCAGCCAGCCCCCCCTAGCGGGAGGTTACAATGAGCAGTTCTTC. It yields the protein CASSQPPLAGGYNEQFF. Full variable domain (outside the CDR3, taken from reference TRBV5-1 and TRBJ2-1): KAGVTQTPRYLIKTRGQQVTLSCSPISGHRSVSWYQQTPGQGLQFLFEYFSETQRNKGNFPGRFSGRQFSNSRSEMNVSTLELGDSALYLCASSQPPLAGGYNEQFFGPGTRLTVL.

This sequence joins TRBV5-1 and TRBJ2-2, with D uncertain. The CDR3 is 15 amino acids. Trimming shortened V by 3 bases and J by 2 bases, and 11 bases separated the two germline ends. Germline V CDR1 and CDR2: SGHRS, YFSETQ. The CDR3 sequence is CASSSTPKNTGELFF. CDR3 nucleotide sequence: TGCGCCAGCAGCTCCACCCCTAAAAACACCGGGGAGCTGTTTTTT.

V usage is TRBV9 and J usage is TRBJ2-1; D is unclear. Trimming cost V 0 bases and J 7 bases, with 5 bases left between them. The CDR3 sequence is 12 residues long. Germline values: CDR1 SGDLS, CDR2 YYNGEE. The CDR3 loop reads CASSVVQNEQFF. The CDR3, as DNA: TGTGCCAGCAGCGTAGTCCAGAATGAGCAGTTCTTC.

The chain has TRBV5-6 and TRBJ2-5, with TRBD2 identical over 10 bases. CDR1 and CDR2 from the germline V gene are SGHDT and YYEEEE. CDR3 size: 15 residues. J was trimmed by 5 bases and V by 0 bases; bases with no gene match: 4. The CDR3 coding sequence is TGTGCCAGCAGCTTGGGTAGCGGGGGGTTTGAGACCCAGTACTTC. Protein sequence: CASSLGSGGFETQYF.

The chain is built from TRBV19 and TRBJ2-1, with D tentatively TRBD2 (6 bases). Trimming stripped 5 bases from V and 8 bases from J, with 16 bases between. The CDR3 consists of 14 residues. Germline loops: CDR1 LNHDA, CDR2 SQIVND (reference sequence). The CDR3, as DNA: TGTGCCAGTAGTTTACGGACTACCCCGGATGAGCAGTTCTTC. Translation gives CASSLRTTPDEQFF.

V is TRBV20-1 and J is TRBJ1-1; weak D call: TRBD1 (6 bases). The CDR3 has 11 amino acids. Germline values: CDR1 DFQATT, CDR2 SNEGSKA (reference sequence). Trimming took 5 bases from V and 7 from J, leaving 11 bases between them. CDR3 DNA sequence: TGCAGTGCTCAAGGACAGATTGAAGCTTTCTTT. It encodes CSAQGQIEAFF.

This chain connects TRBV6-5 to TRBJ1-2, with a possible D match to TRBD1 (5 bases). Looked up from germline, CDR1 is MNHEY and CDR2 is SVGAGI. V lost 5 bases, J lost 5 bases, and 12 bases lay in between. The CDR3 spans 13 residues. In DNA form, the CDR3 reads TGTGCCAGCAGTGCGAGGCAGGGTTATGGCTACACCTTC. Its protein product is CASSARQGYGYTF.

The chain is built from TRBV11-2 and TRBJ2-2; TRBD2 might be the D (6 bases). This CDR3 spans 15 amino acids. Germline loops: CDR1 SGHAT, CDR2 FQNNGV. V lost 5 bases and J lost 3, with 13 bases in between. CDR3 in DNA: TGTGCCAGCAGCCTTAGCGGAGACTACACCGGGGAGCTGTTTTTT. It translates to CASSLSGDYTGELFF.

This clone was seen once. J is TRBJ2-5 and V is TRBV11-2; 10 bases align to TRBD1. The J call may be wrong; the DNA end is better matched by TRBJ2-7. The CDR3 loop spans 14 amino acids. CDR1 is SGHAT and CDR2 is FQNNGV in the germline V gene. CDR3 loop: CASSTGTGVDEQYF. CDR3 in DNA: TGTGCCAGCAGCACCGGGACAGGGGTTGACGAGCAGTACTTC.

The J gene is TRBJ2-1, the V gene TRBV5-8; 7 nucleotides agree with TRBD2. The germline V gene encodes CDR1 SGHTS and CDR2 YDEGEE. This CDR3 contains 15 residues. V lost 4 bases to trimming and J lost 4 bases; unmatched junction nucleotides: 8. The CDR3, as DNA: TGTGCCAGCAGCCCAGGAGGGACTACATACAATGAGCAGTTCTTC. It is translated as CASSPGGTTYNEQFF.

The CDR3 reads CASSPNVGRNYEQYF. CDR3 DNA: TGTGCCAGTAGCCCAAATGTGGGGCGAAACTACGAGCAGTACTTC. The V gene is TRBV19, the J gene TRBJ2-7, with D possibly matching TRBD1 (5 bases). There are 15 residues in the CDR3. V lost 6 bases, J lost 3 bases, and 18 bases lay in between. Per the germline V gene, CDR1 is LNHDA and CDR2 is SQIVND (reference sequence). The full variable domain, its missing parts supplied by reference TRBV19 and TRBJ2-7, is DGGITQSPKYLFRKEGQNVTLSCEQNLNHDAMYWYRQDPGQGLRLIYYSQIVNDFQKGDIAEGYSVSREKKESFPLTVTSAQKNPTAFYLCASSPNVGRNYEQYFGPGTRLTVT.

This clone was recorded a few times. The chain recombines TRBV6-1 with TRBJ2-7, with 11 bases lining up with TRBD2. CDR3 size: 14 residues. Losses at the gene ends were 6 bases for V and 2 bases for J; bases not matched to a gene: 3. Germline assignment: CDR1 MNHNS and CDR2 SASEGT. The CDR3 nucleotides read TGTGCCAGCAGCCGACTAGCGGGGCCCTACGAGCAGTACTTC. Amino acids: CASSRLAGPYEQYF.

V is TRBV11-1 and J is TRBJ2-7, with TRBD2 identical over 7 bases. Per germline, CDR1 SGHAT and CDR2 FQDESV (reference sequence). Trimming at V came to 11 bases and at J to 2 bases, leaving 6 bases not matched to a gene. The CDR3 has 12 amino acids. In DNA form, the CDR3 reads TGTGCCTCGGGGGGATTCACCTACGAGCAGTACTTC. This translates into CASGGFTYEQYF.

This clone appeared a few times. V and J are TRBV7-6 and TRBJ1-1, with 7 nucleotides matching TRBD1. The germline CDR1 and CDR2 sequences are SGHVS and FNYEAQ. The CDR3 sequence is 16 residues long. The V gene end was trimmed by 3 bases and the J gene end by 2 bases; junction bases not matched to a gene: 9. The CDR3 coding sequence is TGTGCCAGCAGCTTCTTTAGAGGACAGGATAACACTGAAGCTTTCTTT. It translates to CASSFFRGQDNTEAFF. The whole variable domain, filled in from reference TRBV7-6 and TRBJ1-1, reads GAGVSQSPRYKVTKRGQDVALRCDPISGHVSLYWYRQALGQGPEFLTYFNYEAQQDKSGLPNDRFSAERPEGSISTLTIQRTEQRDSAMYRCASSFFRGQDNTEAFFGQGTRLTVV.

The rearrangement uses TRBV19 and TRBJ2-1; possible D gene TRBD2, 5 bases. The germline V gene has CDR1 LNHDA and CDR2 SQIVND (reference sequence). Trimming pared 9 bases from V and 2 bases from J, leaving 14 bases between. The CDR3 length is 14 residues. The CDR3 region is CASKLSVTYNEQFF. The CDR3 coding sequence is TGTGCCAGCAAACTTAGCGTTACCTACAATGAGCAGTTCTTC.

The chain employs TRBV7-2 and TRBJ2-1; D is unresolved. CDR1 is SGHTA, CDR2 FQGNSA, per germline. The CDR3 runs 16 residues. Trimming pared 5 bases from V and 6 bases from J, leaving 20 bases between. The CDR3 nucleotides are TGTGCCAGCAGCCTTAGCTTTTCCTCTCCGGGCAATGAGCAGTTCTTC. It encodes CASSLSFSSPGNEQFF.